The clone carrying this TCR beta chain was detected a few times. What it binds is unknown. This sample was included in a study of T-cell memory formation after mild COVID-19. Study results and limitations: Unconfirmed was the SARS-CoV-2 specificity of second-wave clones that peaked on day 37. Balance between CD4 and CD8 was seen in clones contracting day 15 to 85, and a CD4+ lean was seen in later expanders.

V shed 4 bases and J 1 base; nucleotides not matched to a gene: 6. The germline V gene encodes CDR1 SGHRS and CDR2 YFSETQ. This CDR3 spans 15 amino acids. MiXCR, applied by TCRdb to the 5' RACE reads, yields one record per CDR3 protein. The top ten clones hold approximately 2.4% of a sample with around 140,000 distinct CDR3 sequences, over 15% of them seen once. The chain couples TRBV5-1 to TRBJ2-5; TRBD1 matches 8 bases. This receptor was taken from an adult woman who had mild COVID-19 (a few samples of this study predate the infection). Cell type and time point are not known. Sequenced material: PBMCs or a T cell subset sorted from them (not recorded which). This CDR3 reads CASSIGTGLQETQYF. CDR3 DNA: TGCGCCAGCAGCATCGGGACAGGACTCCAAGAGACCCAGTACTTC.